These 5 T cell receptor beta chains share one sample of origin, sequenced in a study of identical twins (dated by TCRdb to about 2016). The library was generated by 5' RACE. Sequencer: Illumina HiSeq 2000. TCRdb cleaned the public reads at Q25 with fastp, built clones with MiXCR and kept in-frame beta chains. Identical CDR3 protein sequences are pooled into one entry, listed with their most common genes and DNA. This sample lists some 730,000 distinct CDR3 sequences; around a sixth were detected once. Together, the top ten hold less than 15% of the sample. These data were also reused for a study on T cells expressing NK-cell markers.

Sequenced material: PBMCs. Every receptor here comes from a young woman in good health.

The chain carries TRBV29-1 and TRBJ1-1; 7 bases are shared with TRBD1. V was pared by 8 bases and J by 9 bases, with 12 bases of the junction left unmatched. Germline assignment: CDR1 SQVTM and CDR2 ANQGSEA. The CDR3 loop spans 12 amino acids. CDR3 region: CSTRTWDSQAFF. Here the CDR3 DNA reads TGCAGCACCCGTACCTGGGACAGCCAAGCTTTCTTT.

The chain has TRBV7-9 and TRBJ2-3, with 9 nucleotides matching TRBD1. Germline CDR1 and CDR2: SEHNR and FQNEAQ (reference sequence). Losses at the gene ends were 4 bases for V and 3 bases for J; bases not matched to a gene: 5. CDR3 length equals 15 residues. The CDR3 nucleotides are TGTGCCAGCAGCTCACAGGACAGGGGAACAGATACGCAGTATTTT. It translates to CASSSQDRGTDTQYF. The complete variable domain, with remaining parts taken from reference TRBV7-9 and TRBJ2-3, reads DTGVSQNPRHKITKRGQNVTFRCDPISEHNRLYWYRQTLGQGPEFLTYFQNEAQLEKSRLLSDRFSAERPKGSFSTLEIQRTEQGDSAMYLCASSSQDRGTDTQYFGPGTRLTVL.

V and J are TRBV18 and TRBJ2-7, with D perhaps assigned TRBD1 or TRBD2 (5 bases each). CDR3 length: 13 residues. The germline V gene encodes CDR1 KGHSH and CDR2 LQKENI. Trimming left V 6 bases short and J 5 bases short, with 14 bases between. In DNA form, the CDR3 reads TGTGCCAGCTCGGGGACCGCACTCCACGAGCAGTACTTC. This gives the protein CASSGTALHEQYF. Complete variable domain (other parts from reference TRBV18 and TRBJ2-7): NAGVMQNPRHLVRRRGQEARLRCSPMKGHSHVYWYRQLPEEGLKFMVYLQKENIIDESGMPKERFSAEFPKEGPSILRIQQVVRGDSAAYFCASSGTALHEQYFGPGTRLTVT.

CDR3 DNA sequence: TGCGCCAGCAGCGTCGGGTCGGCCCCGAACACCGGGGAGCTGTTTTTT. Translating gives CASSVGSAPNTGELFF. The V gene is TRBV5-1, the J gene TRBJ2-2; D is uncertain. This CDR3 comprises 16 residues. Germline V gene lookup returns CDR1 SGHRS and CDR2 YFSETQ. V lost 4 bases, J lost 0 bases, and 13 bases lay in between. Full variable domain (rest looked up from reference TRBV5-1 and TRBJ2-2): KAGVTQTPRYLIKTRGQQVTLSCSPISGHRSVSWYQQTPGQGLQFLFEYFSETQRNKGNFPGRFSGRQFSNSRSEMNVSTLELGDSALYLCASSVGSAPNTGELFFGEGSRLTVL.

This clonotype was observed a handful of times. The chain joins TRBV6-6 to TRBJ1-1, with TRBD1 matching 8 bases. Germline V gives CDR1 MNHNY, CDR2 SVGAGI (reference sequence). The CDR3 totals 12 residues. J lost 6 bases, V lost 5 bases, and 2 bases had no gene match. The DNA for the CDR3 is TGTGCCAGCAGTGCGGGACAGGCTGAAGCTTTCTTT. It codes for CASSAGQAEAFF.